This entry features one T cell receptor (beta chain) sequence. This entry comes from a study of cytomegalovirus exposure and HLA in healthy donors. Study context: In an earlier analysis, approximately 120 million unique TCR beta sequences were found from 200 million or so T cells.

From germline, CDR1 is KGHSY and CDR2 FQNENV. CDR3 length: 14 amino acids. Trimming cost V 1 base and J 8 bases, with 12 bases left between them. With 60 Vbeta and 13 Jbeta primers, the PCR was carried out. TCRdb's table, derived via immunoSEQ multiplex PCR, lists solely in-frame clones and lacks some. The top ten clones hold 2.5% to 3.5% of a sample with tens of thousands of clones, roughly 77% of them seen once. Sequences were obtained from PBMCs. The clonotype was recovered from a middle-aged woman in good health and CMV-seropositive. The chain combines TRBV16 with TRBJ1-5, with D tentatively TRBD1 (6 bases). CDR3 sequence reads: CASSQYRVVEPQHF. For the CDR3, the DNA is TGTGCCAGCAGCCAATACAGGGTTGTGGAGCCCCAGCATTTT.